This section outlines one T cell receptor (beta chain) sequence together with its context. What it recognizes is unknown. Since a much larger clone is just one base distant, this may be a read error. The CDR3 has 14 amino acids. Germline CDR1 and CDR2: DFQATT and SNEGSKA (reference sequence). This entry comes from a study of molecular identifiers for immune sequencing clone quantification. Study-wide findings and caveats: Highly expanded clone sizes could be underestimated through barcode sharing by identical TCR molecules.

One entry per CDR3 protein, called by TCRdb with MiXCR from the PCR reads. The repertoire consists of about half a million distinct CDR3 sequences, with about 26% occurring once and the leading ten covering under 0.8%. The J gene is TRBJ2-3, the V gene TRBV20-1; D is uncertain. The TCR sequence derives from a human donor in good health. Some libraries in this study had Jurkat cell RNA spiked in. Source material: naive CD8+ T cells from blood, with Jurkat cell RNA spiked in. Indicated subset: FACS-sorted CD8+CD4-CCR7+CD45RA+ naive T cells. In DNA form, the CDR3 reads TGCAGTGCTAGCGTCCCGTCTCGCACAGATACGCAGTGTTTT. Translated, it gives CSASVPSRTDTQCF.